This T cell receptor beta chain was sequenced for a study of cytomegalovirus exposure and HLA in healthy donors. Study-level findings and limits: One variant, a missense change in DCLRE1C, was linked in a later analysis to TCR beta V- and J-gene trimming. TCR beta V segments were, for the most part, productive about 87% or about 30% of the time in an earlier analysis.

Donors showed nominal health when sampled, although they likely had unrecorded immune exposures. In the PCR, 60 Vbeta and 13 Jbeta primers were used. In the original processing: Tens of millions of unique TCR beta chains, about 12 million shared, were counted in a later analysis. Assay used: immunoSEQ multiplex PCR; TCRdb lists only in-frame clones, some missing. Clone size and V and J calls were adopted from that table, with D and trimming inferred from the DNA. The sample shows some 150,000 clones, around 79% of them seen only once. The CDR3 covers 13 residues. The V gene end was trimmed by 6 bases and the J gene end by 3 bases; junction bases not matched to a gene: 4. Germline CDR1 reads SGHTA; CDR2 reads FQGNSA. This clone is a singleton in its sample. Its antigen is not identified.

The chain links TRBV7-2 to TRBJ2-7; 8 bases are a match to TRBD1. The sequenced sample was PBMCs. The sequence was obtained from a man aged 50 or older in good health and CMV-seropositive. CDR3 nucleotide sequence: TGTGCCAGCAGTCGGACAGGGTTCTACGAGCAGTACTTC. Amino acids: CASSRTGFYEQYF.